This paragraph covers one TCR beta chain sequence. The record originates from a study of somatic mutations in cytotoxic T cells in rheumatoid arthritis. Measured with immunoSEQ multiplex PCR; TCRdb has only the in-frame clones, and not every one. This table holds about 15,000 clones, about 69% found once. V shed 4 bases and J shed 0 bases, with 4 bases lying between them. The CDR3 runs 11 residues. Germline loops: CDR1 SQVTM, CDR2 ANQGSEA. The sequence was obtained from an adult with rheumatoid arthritis. The J gene is TRBJ2-7, the V gene TRBV29-1; D uncertain. Material for sequencing was CD8+ T cells sorted from blood. The CDR3 is CSVGDSYEQYF. CDR3 sequence (DNA): TGCAGCGTTGGAGACTCCTACGAGCAGTACTTC.